One and the same sample provided the 18 T cell receptor beta chains below, sequenced in a study of T cell responses to AZD1222 COVID-19 vaccine. Profiling relied on immunoSEQ multiplex PCR, and the TCRdb table lists in-frame clones only, not all of them. The sample consists of 100,000 to 150,000 clones, approximately 90% of them appearing once. Sequences were derived from peripheral blood, sampled on day 0 of AZD1222 vaccination. The receptors stem from an adult in good health.

This clone was seen once. The V gene is TRBV18, the J gene TRBJ1-1; unclear D gene. V lost 3 bases and J lost 4, with 12 bases in between. CDR3 length: 14 residues. The germline gives CDR1 KGHSH, CDR2 LQKENI. CDR3 amino acids: CASSPTREGTEAFF. Here the CDR3 DNA reads TGTGCCAGCTCACCGACACGGGAGGGCACTGAAGCTTTCTTT.

This rearrangement joins TRBV5-4 to TRBJ2-5; D may be TRBD2 (7 bases). V lost 1 base and J lost 5, with 12 bases in between. This CDR3 is 14 amino acids long. Germline loops: CDR1 SGHNT, CDR2 YYREEE (reference sequence). CDR3 protein: CASSLTGGRETQYF. The CDR3 region has the DNA TGTGCCAGCAGCTTGACGGGGGGCCGGGAGACCCAGTACTTC. The full variable domain, its missing parts supplied by reference TRBV5-4 and TRBJ2-5, is ETGVTQSPTHLIKTRGQQVTLRCSSQSGHNTVSWYQQALGQGPQFIFQYYREEENGRGNFPPRFSGLQFPNYSSELNVNALELDDSALYLCASSLTGGRETQYFGPGTRLLVL.

This clone appeared once. The chain links TRBV16 to TRBJ1-4; the D is unclear. Per the germline V gene, CDR1 is KGHSY and CDR2 is FQNENV. The CDR3 totals 14 residues. Deletions cut 3 bases from V and 8 bases from J, with 13 bases between. CDR3 region: CASSHYSPMEKLFF. In DNA form, the CDR3 reads TGTGCCAGCAGCCATTACAGCCCCATGGAAAAACTGTTTTTT. The full variable domain, completed using reference TRBV16 and TRBJ1-4, is GEEVAQTPKHLVRGEGQKAKLYCAPIKGHSYVFWYQQVLKNEFKFLISFQNENVFDETGMPKERFSAKCLPNSPCSLEIQATKLEDSAVYFCASSHYSPMEKLFFGSGTQLSVL.

The chain carries TRBV5-1 and TRBJ1-1; D gene ambiguous. Between the trimmed V and J ends, which lost 4 bases and 0 bases, there was a span of 10 bases. This CDR3 is 14 amino acids long. Germline V gene data show CDR1 as SGHRS and CDR2 as YFSETQ. The CDR3 loop is CASSAWALNTEAFF. In nucleotides, the CDR3 is TGCGCCAGCAGCGCCTGGGCCCTGAACACTGAAGCTTTCTTT.

J is TRBJ2-5 and V is TRBV6-6, with TRBD1 matching over 8 bases. J lost 4 bases, V lost 6 bases, and 4 bases had no gene match. This CDR3 comprises 13 residues. The germline CDR1 and CDR2 sequences are MNHNY and SVGAGI (reference sequence). CDR3: CASRRTGSETQYF. The CDR3 DNA sequence: TGTGCCAGCAGACGGACAGGGTCAGAGACCCAGTACTTC.

This rearrangement joins TRBV10-1 to TRBJ1-2, with a tentative D call TRBD1 (5 bases). There are 14 residues in the CDR3. Germline V gene lookup returns CDR1 WNHNN and CDR2 SYGVQD (reference sequence). The ends were cut back, 6 bases at V and 4 bases at J, with 15 bases in the middle. CDR3 DNA: TGCGCCAGCAGGCCTGCGGGGGAGGGCTATGGCTACACCTTC. Translating it yields CASRPAGEGYGYTF.

The chain combines TRBV7-8 with TRBJ1-2, with 7 bases identical to TRBD1. The CDR3 totals 14 residues. Per germline, CDR1 SGHVS and CDR2 FQNEAQ. V trimming: 3 bases; J trimming: 3 bases; junction bases outside the gene matches: 4. The CDR3, as DNA: TGTGCCAGCAGCTTGGGGACAGAGCACTATGGCTACACCTTC. Translated: CASSLGTEHYGYTF.

The chain employs TRBV5-1 and TRBJ1-2; 7 nucleotides agree with TRBD1. Germline V gene sequence: CDR1 SGHRS, CDR2 YFSETQ. V was clipped by 1 base and J by 4 bases; unmatched bases: 7. The CDR3 runs 15 residues. In nucleotides, the CDR3 is TGCGCCAGCAGCTTGTATCCAGGGGGTAGCTATGGCTACACCTTC. This codes for CASSLYPGGSYGYTF.

This chain connects TRBV15 to TRBJ2-2; perhaps TRBD1 as D (6 bases). Germline CDR1 and CDR2: LNHNV and YYDKDF (reference sequence). The V gene lost 8 bases and the J gene lost 3 bases, with 22 bases spanning the gap. The CDR3 loop spans 17 amino acids. The CDR3 coding sequence is TGTGCCACCGGTGAGAGCGGCCCCAGGGGATACACCGGGGAGCTGTTTTTT. The encoded protein is CATGESGPRGYTGELFF.

The chain links TRBV3-1 (or the pseudogene TRBV3-2) to TRBJ1-5; no reliable D call. Trimming took off 1 base at V and 7 bases at J, with 8 bases between the two ends. Germline-derived CDR1 and CDR2 are LGHDT and YNNKEL (reference sequence). The CDR3 length is 13 residues. CDR3 residues: CASSQAGSQPQHF. The CDR3 coding sequence is TGTGCCAGCAGCCAAGCTGGTTCCCAGCCCCAGCATTTT.

This chain links TRBV28 with TRBJ1-1; D call uncertain. With 3 bases removed from V and 5 bases from J, the gap between germline ends came to 7 bases. Germline CDR1 reads MDHEN; CDR2 reads SYDVKM. The CDR3 extends over 12 amino acids. CDR3 in DNA: TGTGCCAGCAGTTTGTTCCCGACTGAAGCTTTCTTT. The encoded protein is CASSLFPTEAFF.

This sequence joins TRBV30 and TRBJ1-6, with a weak D call TRBD1 (6 bases). The CDR3 spans 13 residues. Germline assignment: CDR1 GTSNPN and CDR2 SVGIG (reference sequence). V was pared by 3 bases and J by 7 bases, with 10 bases between. The CDR3 sequence is CAWSTGRNSPLHF. DNA for the CDR3: TGTGCCTGGAGCACAGGGCGAAATTCACCCCTCCACTTT.

This clone was seen just once. This chain uses TRBV28 with TRBJ2-7, with D hard to call. V was clipped by 7 bases and J by 6 bases, with 19 bases between them. The CDR3 runs 14 residues. The germline V gene has CDR1 MDHEN and CDR2 SYDVKM. CDR3 nucleotide sequence: TGTGCCAGCATCGGGTGGGGAATGAGTAGCGAGCAGTACTTC. This translates into CASIGWGMSSEQYF.

This chain joins TRBV7-9 and TRBJ1-1; 9 bases are shared with TRBD1. Losses at the gene ends were 5 bases for V and 6 bases for J; bases not matched to a gene: 7. CDR1 is SEHNR, CDR2 FQNEAQ, per germline (reference sequence). This CDR3 contains 14 residues. CDR3 bases: TGTGCCAGCAGCACTCCGGACAGGGGCGCTGAAGCTTTCTTT. It specifies CASSTPDRGAEAFF.

The rearrangement joins TRBV7-2 to TRBJ1-1; D unresolved. The V gene lost 4 bases and the J gene lost 3 bases, with 12 bases spanning the gap. CDR1 is SGHTA and CDR2 is FQGNSA in the germline V gene. This CDR3 has 14 residues. In DNA form, the CDR3 reads TGTGCCAGCAGCTCATGGGGTTGGGACACTGAAGCTTTCTTT. It codes for CASSSWGWDTEAFF. Based on the CDR3 plus reference TRBV7-2 and TRBJ1-1, the full variable domain is GAGVSQSPSNKVTEKGKDVELRCDPISGHTALYWYRQSLGQGLEFLIYFQGNSAPDKSGLPSDRFSAERTGGSVSTLTIQRTQQEDSAVYLCASSSWGWDTEAFFGQGTRLTVV.

The chain has TRBV11-3 and TRBJ2-2; TRBD1 matches at 8 bases. CDR3 length: 16 amino acids. The V gene's germline CDR1 is SGHNT and CDR2 YENEEA. Germline trimming cut 5 bases from V and 1 base from J; bases unmatched to any gene: 6. The CDR3 DNA reads TGTGCCAGCAGCGCCCAGGGGGCTAAGAACACCGGGGAGCTGTTTTTT. Amino acids: CASSAQGAKNTGELFF.

The V call is TRBV29-1, the J call TRBJ2-5, with D perhaps matching TRBD1 (5 bases). Germline CDR1 reads SQVTM; CDR2 reads ANQGSEA. This CDR3 has 12 residues. The CDR3 is CSVKGNQETQYF. The CDR3 nucleotides read TGCAGTGTCAAGGGGAACCAAGAGACCCAGTACTTC.

The chain is built from TRBV5-4 and TRBJ2-7; 11 bases are shared with TRBD1. The CDR3 consists of 15 residues. The junction had 5 bases not matched to a gene; V was cut back by 5 bases and J by 1 base. CDR1 and CDR2 (germline): SGHNT, YYREEE (reference sequence). The CDR3 DNA sequence: TGTGCCAGCAGTTACCGGGACAGGGGGTCCTACGAGCAGTACTTC. This encodes CASSYRDRGSYEQYF. The entire variable domain, with the rest obtained from reference TRBV5-4 and TRBJ2-7, is as follows: ETGVTQSPTHLIKTRGQQVTLRCSSQSGHNTVSWYQQALGQGPQFIFQYYREEENGRGNFPPRFSGLQFPNYSSELNVNALELDDSALYLCASSYRDRGSYEQYFGPGTRLTVT.